What follows describes a single T cell receptor beta chain. The method was immunoSEQ multiplex PCR; TCRdb's version includes in-frame clones alone and lacks a portion of them. There are a few hundred thousand clones in the sample; about nine tenths occur only once, and about 6% lies in the top ten. This record comes from a study of blood T cell repertoires in COVID-19. Trimming removed 1 base at V and 6 bases at J, with 13 bases between. Germline CDR1 and CDR2: SGHVS and FQNEAQ. This CDR3 region has 15 residues. The sequenced sample consisted of peripheral blood. This clonotype originated in a woman aged 50 to 60 with COVID-19, enrolled during active disease. This chain connects TRBV7-8 to TRBJ1-5, with D perhaps TRBD1 (6 bases). The CDR3 nucleotides are TGTGCCAGCAGCTTAGTTCCGGGGGGCAGTCAGCCCCAGCATTTT. Protein: CASSLVPGGSQPQHF. Supplemented by reference TRBV7-8 and TRBJ1-5, the full variable domain reads GAGVSQSPRYKVAKRGQDVALRCDPISGHVSLFWYQQALGQGPEFLTYFQNEAQLDKSGLPSDRFFAERPEGSVSTLKIQRTQQEDSAVYLCASSLVPGGSQPQHFGDGTRLSIL.